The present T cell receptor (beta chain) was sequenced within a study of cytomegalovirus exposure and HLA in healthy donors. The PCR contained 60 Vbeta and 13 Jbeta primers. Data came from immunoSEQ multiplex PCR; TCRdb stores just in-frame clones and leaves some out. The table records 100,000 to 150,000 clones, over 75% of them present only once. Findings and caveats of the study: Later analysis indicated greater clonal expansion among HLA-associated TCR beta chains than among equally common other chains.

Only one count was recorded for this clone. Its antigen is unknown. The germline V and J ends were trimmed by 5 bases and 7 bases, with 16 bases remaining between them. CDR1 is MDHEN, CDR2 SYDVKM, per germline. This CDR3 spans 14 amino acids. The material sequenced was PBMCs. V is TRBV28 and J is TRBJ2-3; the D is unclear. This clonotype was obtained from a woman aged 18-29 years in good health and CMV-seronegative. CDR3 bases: TGTGCCAGCAGTACGGTCGTATCCTTTCATACGCAGTATTTT. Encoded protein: CASSTVVSFHTQYF.